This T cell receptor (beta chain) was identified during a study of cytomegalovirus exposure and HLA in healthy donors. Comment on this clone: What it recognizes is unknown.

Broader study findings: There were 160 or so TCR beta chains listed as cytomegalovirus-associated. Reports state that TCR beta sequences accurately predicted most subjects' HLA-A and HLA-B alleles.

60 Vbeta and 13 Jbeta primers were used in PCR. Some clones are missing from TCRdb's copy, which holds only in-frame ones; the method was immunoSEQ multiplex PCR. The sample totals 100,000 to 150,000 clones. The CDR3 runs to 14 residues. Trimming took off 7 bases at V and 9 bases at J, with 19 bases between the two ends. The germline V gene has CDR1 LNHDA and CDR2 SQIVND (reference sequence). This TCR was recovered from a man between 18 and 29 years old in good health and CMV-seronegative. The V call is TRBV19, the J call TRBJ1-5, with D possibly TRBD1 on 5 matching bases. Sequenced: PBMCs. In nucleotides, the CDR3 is TGTGCCAGTACAGGCGGGGAAGGGGTTCGGCCCCAGCATTTT. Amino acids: CASTGGEGVRPQHF.